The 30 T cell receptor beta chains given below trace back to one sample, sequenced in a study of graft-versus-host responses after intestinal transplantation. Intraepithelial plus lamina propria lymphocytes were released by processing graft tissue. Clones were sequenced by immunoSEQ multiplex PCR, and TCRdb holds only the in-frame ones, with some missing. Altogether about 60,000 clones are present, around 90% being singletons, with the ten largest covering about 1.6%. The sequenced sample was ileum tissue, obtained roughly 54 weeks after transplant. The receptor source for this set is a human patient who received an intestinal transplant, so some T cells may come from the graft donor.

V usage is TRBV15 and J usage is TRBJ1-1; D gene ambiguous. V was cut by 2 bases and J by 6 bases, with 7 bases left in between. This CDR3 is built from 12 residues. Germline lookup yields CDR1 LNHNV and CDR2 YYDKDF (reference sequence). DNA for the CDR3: TGTGCCACCAGCAGATTAGTTTCTGAAGCTTTCTTT. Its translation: CATSRLVSEAFF.

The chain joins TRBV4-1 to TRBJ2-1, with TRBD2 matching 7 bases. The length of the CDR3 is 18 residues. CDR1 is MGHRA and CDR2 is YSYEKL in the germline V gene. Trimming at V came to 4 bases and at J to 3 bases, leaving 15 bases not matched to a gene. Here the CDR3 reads CASSLNPGLAGVYNEQFF. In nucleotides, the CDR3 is TGCGCCAGCAGCCTCAACCCCGGACTTGCGGGGGTCTACAATGAGCAGTTCTTC.

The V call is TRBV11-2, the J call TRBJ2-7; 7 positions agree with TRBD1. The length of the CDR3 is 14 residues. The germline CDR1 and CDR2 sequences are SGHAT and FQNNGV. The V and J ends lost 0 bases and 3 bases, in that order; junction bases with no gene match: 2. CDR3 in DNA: TGTGCCAGCAGCTTAGAGCCAGGGGGCTACGAGCAGTACTTC. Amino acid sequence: CASSLEPGGYEQYF. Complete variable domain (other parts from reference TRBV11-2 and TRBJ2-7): EAGVAQSPRYKIIEKRQSVAFWCNPISGHATLYWYQQILGQGPKLLIQFQNNGVVDDSQLPKDRFSAERLKGVDSTLKIQPAKLEDSAVYLCASSLEPGGYEQYFGPGTRLTVT.

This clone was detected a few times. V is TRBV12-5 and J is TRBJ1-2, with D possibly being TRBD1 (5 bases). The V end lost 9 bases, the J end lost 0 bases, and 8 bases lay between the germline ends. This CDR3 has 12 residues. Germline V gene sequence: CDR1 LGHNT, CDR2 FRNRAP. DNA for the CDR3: TGTGCTAGGGGGCACACTAACTATGGCTACACCTTC. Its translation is CARGHTNYGYTF.

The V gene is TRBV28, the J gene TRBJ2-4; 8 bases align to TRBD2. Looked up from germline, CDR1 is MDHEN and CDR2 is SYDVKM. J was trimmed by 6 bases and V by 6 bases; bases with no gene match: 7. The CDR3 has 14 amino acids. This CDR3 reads CASRWTSSVNIQYF. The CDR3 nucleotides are TGTGCCAGCAGGTGGACTAGCAGCGTAAACATTCAGTACTTC.

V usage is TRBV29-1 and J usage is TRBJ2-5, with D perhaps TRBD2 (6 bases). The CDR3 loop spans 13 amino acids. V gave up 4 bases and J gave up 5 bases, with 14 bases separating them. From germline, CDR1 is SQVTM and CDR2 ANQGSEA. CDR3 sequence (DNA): TGCAGCGTTGCGGTTGGACTAAGGGAGACCCAGTACTTC. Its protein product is CSVAVGLRETQYF.

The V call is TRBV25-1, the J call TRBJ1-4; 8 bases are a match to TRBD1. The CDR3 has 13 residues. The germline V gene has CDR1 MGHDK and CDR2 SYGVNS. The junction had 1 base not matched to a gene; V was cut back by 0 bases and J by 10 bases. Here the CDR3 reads CASSEYGQGKLFF. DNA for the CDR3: TGTGCCAGCAGTGAATATGGACAGGGAAAACTGTTTTTT. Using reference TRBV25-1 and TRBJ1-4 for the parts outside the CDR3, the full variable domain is EADIYQTPRYLVIGTGKKITLECSQTMGHDKMYWYQQDPGMELHLIHYSYGVNSTEKGDLSSESTVSRIRTEHFPLTLESARPSHTSQYLCASSEYGQGKLFFGSGTQLSVL.

CDR3 sequence: CASSTSGTGELFF. The CDR3 DNA is TGTGCCAGCAGTACTAGCGGCACCGGGGAGCTGTTTTTT. J is TRBJ2-2 and V is TRBV6-1, with TRBD2 identical over 8 bases. Germline loops: CDR1 MNHNS, CDR2 SASEGT. The CDR3 is 13 residues long. V lost 5 bases to trimming and J lost 4 bases; unmatched junction nucleotides: 0.

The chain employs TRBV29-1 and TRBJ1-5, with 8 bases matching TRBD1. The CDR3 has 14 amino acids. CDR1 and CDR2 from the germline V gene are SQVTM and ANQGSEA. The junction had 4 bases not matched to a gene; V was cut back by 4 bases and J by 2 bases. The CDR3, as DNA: TGCAGCGTTGTGGTGACAGGGGGCAATCAGCCCCAGCATTTT. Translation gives CSVVVTGGNQPQHF.

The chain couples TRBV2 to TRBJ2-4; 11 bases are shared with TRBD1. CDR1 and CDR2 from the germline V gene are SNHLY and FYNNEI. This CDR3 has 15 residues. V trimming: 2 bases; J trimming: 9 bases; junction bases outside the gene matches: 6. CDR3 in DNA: TGTGCCAGCAGTGAATTGGGGACAGGGGGGACCATTCAGTACTTC. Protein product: CASSELGTGGTIQYF.

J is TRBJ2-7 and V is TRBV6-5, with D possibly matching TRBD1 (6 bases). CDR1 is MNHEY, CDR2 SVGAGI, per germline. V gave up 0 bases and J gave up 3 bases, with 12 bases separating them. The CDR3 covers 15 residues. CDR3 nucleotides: TGTGCCAGCAGTTACTCGGGACAACTAGACTACGAGCAGTACTTC. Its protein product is CASSYSGQLDYEQYF.

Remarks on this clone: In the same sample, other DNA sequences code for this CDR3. CDR3 amino acids: CASSYSRNTEAFF. The CDR3, as DNA: TGTGCCAGCAGTTACTCTAGGAACACTGAAGCTTTCTTT. This chain uses TRBV6-5 with TRBJ1-1, with D unclear. Trimming took 0 bases from V and 1 from J, leaving 3 bases between them. Germline V lookup: CDR1 MNHEY, CDR2 SVGAGI. The CDR3 covers 13 residues.

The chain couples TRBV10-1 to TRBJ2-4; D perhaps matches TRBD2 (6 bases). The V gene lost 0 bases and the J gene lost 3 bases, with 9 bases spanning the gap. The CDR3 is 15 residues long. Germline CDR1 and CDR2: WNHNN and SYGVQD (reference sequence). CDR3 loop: CASSESEGYKNIQYF. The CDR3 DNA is TGCGCCAGCAGTGAGTCGGAGGGGTACAAAAACATTCAGTACTTC.

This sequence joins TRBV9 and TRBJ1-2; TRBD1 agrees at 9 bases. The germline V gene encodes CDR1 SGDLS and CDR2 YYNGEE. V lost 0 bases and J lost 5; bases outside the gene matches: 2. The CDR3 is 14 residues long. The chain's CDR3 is CASSVEGQGYGYTF. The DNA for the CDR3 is TGTGCCAGCAGCGTAGAGGGACAGGGATATGGCTACACCTTC.

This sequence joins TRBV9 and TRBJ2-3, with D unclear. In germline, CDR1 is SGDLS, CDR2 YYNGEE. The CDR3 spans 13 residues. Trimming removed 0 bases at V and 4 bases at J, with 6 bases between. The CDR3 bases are TGTGCCAGCAGCGTAGTTCCAGCAGATACGCAGTATTTT. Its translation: CASSVVPADTQYF. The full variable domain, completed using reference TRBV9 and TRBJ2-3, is DSGVTQTPKHLITATGQRVTLRCSPRSGDLSVYWYQQSLDQGLQFLIQYYNGEERAKGNILERFSAQQFPDLHSELNLSSLELGDSALYFCASSVVPADTQYFGPGTRLTVL.

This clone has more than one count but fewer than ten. This chain's CDR3 is CASHRGYISGNTIYF. The CDR3 DNA follows: TGTGCCAGCCACAGGGGATATATTTCTGGAAACACCATATATTTT. This chain links TRBV2 with TRBJ1-3, with 7 bases matching TRBD1. The CDR3 runs to 15 residues. The J segment lost 1 base and the V segment lost 8 bases, leaving 8 bases of the junction unmatched. The germline V gene encodes CDR1 SNHLY and CDR2 FYNNEI.

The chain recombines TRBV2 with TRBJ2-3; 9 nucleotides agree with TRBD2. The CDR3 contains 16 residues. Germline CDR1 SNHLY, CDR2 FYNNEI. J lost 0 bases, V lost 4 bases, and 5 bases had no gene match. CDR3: CASSGSGGSSTDTQYF. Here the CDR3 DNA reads TGTGCCAGCAGTGGAAGCGGGGGGTCTAGCACAGATACGCAGTATTTT.

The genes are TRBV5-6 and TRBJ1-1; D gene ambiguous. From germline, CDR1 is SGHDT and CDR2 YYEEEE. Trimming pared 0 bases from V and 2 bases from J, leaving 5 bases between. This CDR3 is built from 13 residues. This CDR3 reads CASSLEGNTEAFF. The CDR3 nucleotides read TGTGCCAGCAGCTTGGAGGGAAACACTGAAGCTTTCTTT.

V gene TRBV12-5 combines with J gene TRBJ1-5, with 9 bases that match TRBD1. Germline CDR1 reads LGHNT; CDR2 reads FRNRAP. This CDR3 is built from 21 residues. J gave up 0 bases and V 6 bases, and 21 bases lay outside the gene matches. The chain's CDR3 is CASGTTRTGDRGHYSNQPQHF. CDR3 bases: TGTGCTAGTGGGACCACCCGGACAGGGGATCGTGGGCACTATAGCAATCAGCCCCAGCATTTT.

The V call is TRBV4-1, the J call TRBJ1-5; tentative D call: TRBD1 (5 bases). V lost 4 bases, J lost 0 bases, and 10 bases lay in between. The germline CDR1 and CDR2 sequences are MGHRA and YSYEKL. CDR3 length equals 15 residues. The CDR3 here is CASSRDHVSNQPQHF. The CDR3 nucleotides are TGCGCCAGCAGCCGGGACCATGTTAGCAATCAGCCCCAGCATTTT.

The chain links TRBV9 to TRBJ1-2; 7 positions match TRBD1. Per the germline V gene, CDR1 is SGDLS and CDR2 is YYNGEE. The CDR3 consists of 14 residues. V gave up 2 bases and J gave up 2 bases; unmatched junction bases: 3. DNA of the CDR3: TGTGCCAGCAGCGTTGGCAGGGGGAACTATGGCTACACCTTC. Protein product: CASSVGRGNYGYTF.

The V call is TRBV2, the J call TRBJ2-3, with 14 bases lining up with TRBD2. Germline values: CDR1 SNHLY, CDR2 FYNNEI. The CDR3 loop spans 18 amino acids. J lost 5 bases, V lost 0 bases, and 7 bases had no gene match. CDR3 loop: CASSEALGTSGSGDTQYF. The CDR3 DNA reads TGTGCCAGCAGTGAAGCGCTTGGGACTAGCGGGAGTGGAGATACGCAGTATTTT.

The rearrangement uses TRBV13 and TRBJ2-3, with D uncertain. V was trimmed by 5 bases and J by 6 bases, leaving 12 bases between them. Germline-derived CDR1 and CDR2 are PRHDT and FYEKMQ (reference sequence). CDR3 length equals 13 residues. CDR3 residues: CASSPAGADTQYF. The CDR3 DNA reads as TGTGCCAGCAGCCCCGCCGGAGCTGATACGCAGTATTTT.

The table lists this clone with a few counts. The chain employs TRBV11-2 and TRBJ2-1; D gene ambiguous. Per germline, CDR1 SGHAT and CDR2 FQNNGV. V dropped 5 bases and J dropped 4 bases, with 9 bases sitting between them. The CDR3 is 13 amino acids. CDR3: CASSPDGYNEQFF. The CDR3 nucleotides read TGTGCCAGCAGCCCGGACGGATACAATGAGCAGTTCTTC.

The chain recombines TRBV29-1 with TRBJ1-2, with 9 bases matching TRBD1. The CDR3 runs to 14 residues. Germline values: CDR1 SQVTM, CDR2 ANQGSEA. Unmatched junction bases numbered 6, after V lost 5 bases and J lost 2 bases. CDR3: CSVPRGTGNYGYTF. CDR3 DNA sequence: TGCAGCGTTCCACGGGGGACAGGGAACTATGGCTACACCTTC.

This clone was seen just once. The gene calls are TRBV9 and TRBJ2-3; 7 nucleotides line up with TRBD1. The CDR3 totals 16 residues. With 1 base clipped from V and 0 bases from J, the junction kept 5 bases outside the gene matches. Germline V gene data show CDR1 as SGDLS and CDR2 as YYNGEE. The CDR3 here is CASSVREGASTDTQYF. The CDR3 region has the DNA TGTGCCAGCAGCGTAAGAGAGGGGGCCAGCACAGATACGCAGTATTTT.

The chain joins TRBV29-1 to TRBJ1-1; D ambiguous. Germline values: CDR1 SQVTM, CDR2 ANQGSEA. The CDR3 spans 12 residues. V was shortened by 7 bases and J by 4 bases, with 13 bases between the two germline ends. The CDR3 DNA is TGCAGCGCGTTGGCATCTTCCACTGAAGCTTTCTTT. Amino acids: CSALASSTEAFF.

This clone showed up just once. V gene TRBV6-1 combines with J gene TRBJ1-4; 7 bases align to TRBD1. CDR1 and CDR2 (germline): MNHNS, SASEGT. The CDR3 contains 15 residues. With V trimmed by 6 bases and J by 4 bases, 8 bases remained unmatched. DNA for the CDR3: TGTGCCAGCAGGGACAGGACGACCTTTAATGAAAAACTGTTTTTT. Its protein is CASRDRTTFNEKLFF.

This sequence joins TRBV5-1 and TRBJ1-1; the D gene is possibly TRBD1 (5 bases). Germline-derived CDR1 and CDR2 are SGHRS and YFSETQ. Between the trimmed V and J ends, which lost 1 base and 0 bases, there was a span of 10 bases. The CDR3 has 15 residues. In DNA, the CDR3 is TGCGCCAGCAGCTTGTTTGGGGACTTGAACACTGAAGCTTTCTTT. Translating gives CASSLFGDLNTEAFF.

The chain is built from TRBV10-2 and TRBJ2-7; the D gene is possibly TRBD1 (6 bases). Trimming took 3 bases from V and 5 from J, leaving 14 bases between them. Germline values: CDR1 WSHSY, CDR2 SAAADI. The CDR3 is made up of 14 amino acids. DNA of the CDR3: TGCGCCAGCAGTGAAAAGGACAGTAACGACGAGCAGTACTTC. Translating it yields CASSEKDSNDEQYF.